Following are 24 T cell receptor beta chains from one sample sequenced in a study of shared clonotypes between healthy human individuals. Sequencing used immunoSEQ multiplex PCR; TCRdb keeps in-frame clones, though not all of them. This table holds 800,000 or so clones, roughly 96% found once. Selected positively for CCR7 and CD45RO-negative, naive CD8 cells excluded terminally differentiated effector memory CD45RA+ cells. Sequencing was done on a sample of naive CD8+ T cells sorted from blood. These receptor sequences come from a man aged 30 to 45 in good health.

The genes are TRBV14 and TRBJ2-1, with D possibly matching TRBD1 (6 bases). CDR3 length equals 18 residues. V was clipped by 1 base and J by 0 bases, with 16 bases between them. The germline gives CDR1 SGHDN, CDR2 FVKESK. CDR3 DNA sequence: TGTGCCAGCAGCCAAGTTGTCAGGGACAAAAGCTCCTACAATGAGCAGTTCTTC. Amino acid sequence: CASSQVVRDKSSYNEQFF.

This chain links TRBV11-3 with TRBJ1-2; possibly TRBD1 for D (5 bases). This CDR3 spans 15 amino acids. V was shortened by 2 bases and J by 0 bases, with 10 bases between the two germline ends. Germline V lookup: CDR1 SGHNT, CDR2 YENEEA. Here the CDR3 reads CASSLKATANYGYTF. For the CDR3, the DNA is TGTGCCAGCAGCTTAAAGGCGACAGCTAACTATGGCTACACCTTC.

V is TRBV19 and J is TRBJ2-5; the D is unclear. Germline-derived CDR1 and CDR2 are LNHDA and SQIVND (reference sequence). Between the trimmed V and J ends, which lost 10 bases and 2 bases, there was a span of 14 bases. The length of the CDR3 is 13 residues. CDR3 in amino acids: CATVAADQETQYF. The CDR3 bases are TGTGCCACAGTAGCTGCGGATCAAGAGACCCAGTACTTC.

V is TRBV4-1 and J is TRBJ2-3; D ambiguous. Germline loops: CDR1 MGHRA, CDR2 YSYEKL. The CDR3 is 15 residues long. The V end lost 0 bases, the J end lost 4 bases, and 11 bases lay between the germline ends. CDR3 nucleotide sequence: TGCGCCAGCAGCCAAGAGACTGCGCTGGCAGATACGCAGTATTTT. This gives the protein CASSQETALADTQYF.

V and J are TRBV2 and TRBJ2-6; D is ambiguous. Trimming cost V 9 bases and J 5 bases, with 8 bases left between them. CDR1 is SNHLY and CDR2 is FYNNEI in the germline V gene. The CDR3 sequence is 12 residues long. DNA for the CDR3: TGTGCCAGTGTTCCCCGGGCCAACGTCCTGACTTTC. Encoded protein: CASVPRANVLTF.

The chain combines TRBV7-9 with TRBJ2-7; tentatively, D is TRBD1 or TRBD2 (5 bases each). The ends were cut back, 4 bases at V and 3 bases at J, with 16 bases in the middle. The CDR3 length is 15 residues. The germline CDR1 and CDR2 sequences are SEHNR and FQNEAQ (reference sequence). DNA of the CDR3: TGTGCCAGCAGCTCCCCCGGGACCCTTGGCTACGAGCAGTACTTC. It specifies CASSSPGTLGYEQYF.

This clone was found once. V usage is TRBV5-4 and J usage is TRBJ2-5; no reliable D call. CDR3 length: 12 amino acids. The germline V and J ends were trimmed by 1 base and 4 bases, with 5 bases remaining between them. Germline loops: CDR1 SGHNT, CDR2 YYREEE (reference sequence). The CDR3: CASSLLAETQYF. The CDR3 coding sequence is TGTGCCAGCAGCTTGTTGGCAGAGACCCAGTACTTC. The full variable domain, in which reference TRBV5-4 and TRBJ2-5 provide the parts outside the CDR3, is ETGVTQSPTHLIKTRGQQVTLRCSSQSGHNTVSWYQQALGQGPQFIFQYYREEENGRGNFPPRFSGLQFPNYSSELNVNALELDDSALYLCASSLLAETQYFGPGTRLLVL.

The chain links TRBV29-1 to TRBJ2-7; TRBD2 aligns across 9 bases. In germline, CDR1 is SQVTM, CDR2 ANQGSEA. The junction had 7 bases not matched to a gene; V was cut back by 7 bases and J by 3 bases. The CDR3 length is 13 residues. The CDR3 region has the DNA TGCAGCGCAGCTTTAGCGGGAGTCTACGAGCAGTACTTC. It codes for CSAALAGVYEQYF.

The CDR3 nucleotides read TGTGCCAGCAACGACAGGGTGGAAGAGACCCAGTACTTC. It is translated as CASNDRVEETQYF. The chain carries TRBV7-9 and TRBJ2-5; 7 bases line up with TRBD1. V lost 7 bases to trimming and J lost 3 bases; unmatched junction nucleotides: 5. Germline lookup yields CDR1 SEHNR and CDR2 FQNEAQ (reference sequence). The length of the CDR3 is 13 residues.

V gene TRBV9 combines with J gene TRBJ2-7; 7 nucleotides align to TRBD2. CDR1 is SGDLS and CDR2 is YYNGEE in the germline V gene. CDR3 length: 15 residues. V shed 0 bases and J 3 bases; nucleotides not matched to a gene: 6. In DNA form, the CDR3 reads TGTGCCAGCAGCGTAGCCGGGGGGAGCATCTACGAGCAGTACTTC. Protein: CASSVAGGSIYEQYF.

The chain has TRBV7-6 and TRBJ2-7, with D tentatively TRBD2 (6 bases). The CDR3 has 16 amino acids. The germline CDR1 and CDR2 sequences are SGHVS and FNYEAQ. With 3 bases removed from V and 0 bases from J, the gap between germline ends came to 15 bases. This chain's CDR3 is CASSLVSGGSSYEQYF. The DNA of the CDR3 is TGTGCCAGCAGCTTGGTTAGCGGAGGTTCCTCCTACGAGCAGTACTTC.

The chain carries TRBV7-9 and TRBJ2-1, with 12 bases fitting TRBD2. This CDR3 region has 16 residues. Germline assignment: CDR1 SEHNR and CDR2 FQNEAQ (reference sequence). With 6 bases clipped from V and 6 bases from J, the junction kept 9 bases outside the gene matches. The CDR3 sequence is CASSHLAGGPPNEQFF. In DNA form, the CDR3 reads TGTGCCAGCAGTCATCTAGCGGGAGGGCCGCCCAATGAGCAGTTCTTC. The full variable domain, with the rest looked up from reference TRBV7-9 and TRBJ2-1, is DTGVSQNPRHKITKRGQNVTFRCDPISEHNRLYWYRQTLGQGPEFLTYFQNEAQLEKSRLLSDRFSAERPKGSFSTLEIQRTEQGDSAMYLCASSHLAGGPPNEQFFGPGTRLTVL.

In this sample, this clone turned up once. V usage is TRBV7-6 and J usage is TRBJ1-5, with D perhaps matching TRBD1 (5 bases). The germline CDR1 and CDR2 sequences are SGHVS and FNYEAQ. Between the trimmed V and J ends, which lost 1 base and 0 bases, there was a span of 7 bases. This CDR3 contains 15 residues. In DNA form, the CDR3 reads TGTGCCAGCAGCTTAGATCAGGGTAGCAATCAGCCCCAGCATTTT. Translation gives CASSLDQGSNQPQHF. Full variable domain (remainder filled in from reference TRBV7-6 and TRBJ1-5): GAGVSQSPRYKVTKRGQDVALRCDPISGHVSLYWYRQALGQGPEFLTYFNYEAQQDKSGLPNDRFSAERPEGSISTLTIQRTEQRDSAMYRCASSLDQGSNQPQHFGDGTRLSIL.

The chain combines TRBV4-2 with TRBJ1-3, with D unresolved. The V end lost 0 bases, the J end lost 0 bases, and 12 bases lay between the germline ends. The CDR3 loop spans 17 amino acids. In germline, CDR1 is LGHNA, CDR2 YNFKEQ. CDR3 nucleotides: TGTGCCAGCAGCCAAGATCACGGGCTACACTCTGGAAACACCATATATTTT. Its translation is CASSQDHGLHSGNTIYF.

About this clone: The CDR3 does not end in the conserved phenylalanine or tryptophan, so this is likely a read error. The DNA is omitted, as the CDR3 cannot be located on it reliably, and the CDR3 follows TCRdb's listing. This CDR3 reads CASTLNQGPILEP. This chain connects TRBV7-6 to TRBJ2-7. The CDR3 adds up to 13 amino acids, both ends counted. The germline V gene encodes CDR1 SGHVS and CDR2 FNYEAQ.

This clone was recorded only once. Other DNA sequences in this specimen translate into the identical CDR3. This chain connects TRBV29-1 to TRBJ2-1; the match to TRBD2 covers 8 bases. Germline trimming cut 4 bases from V and 1 base from J; bases unmatched to any gene: 3. This CDR3 comprises 14 residues. From germline, CDR1 is SQVTM and CDR2 ANQGSEA. The CDR3 nucleotides are TGCAGCGTTGGAACTAGCGGTTCCTACAATGAGCAGTTCTTC. Encoded protein: CSVGTSGSYNEQFF.

This sequence joins TRBV4-3 and TRBJ2-7; 10 bases map to TRBD2. Per germline, CDR1 LGHNA and CDR2 YSLEER. This CDR3 comprises 16 residues. Losses at the gene ends were 1 base for V and 4 bases for J; bases not matched to a gene: 7. CDR3 sequence reads: CASSQVGLAEIYEQYF. DNA of the CDR3: TGCGCCAGCAGCCAAGTTGGACTAGCGGAGATATACGAGCAGTACTTC.

In its sample, this clone was seen once. The V gene is TRBV10-3, the J gene TRBJ1-2; tentative D call: TRBD1 (5 bases). CDR3 size: 16 residues. Per germline, CDR1 ENHRY and CDR2 SYGVKD. With 0 bases removed from V and 0 bases from J, the gap between germline ends came to 11 bases. CDR3 DNA: TGTGCCATCAGTGAGTCGGACACTCTCGCTAACTATGGCTACACCTTC. It translates to CAISESDTLANYGYTF.

The CDR3 DNA is TGTGCCAGCAGCTTAGATCACCCCTTCTCCTACGAGCAGTACTTC. This sequence encodes CASSLDHPFSYEQYF. The V and J genes are TRBV11-2 and TRBJ2-7; no reliable D call. CDR3 size: 15 residues. Germline V gene data show CDR1 as SGHAT and CDR2 as FQNNGV. V lost 0 bases, J lost 0 bases, and 9 bases lay in between.

This clone was counted a single time. In the same sample, other DNA sequences code for this CDR3. This chain connects TRBV27 to TRBJ2-1; the D gene is possibly TRBD2 (6 bases). V was cut by 7 bases and J by 7 bases, with 8 bases left in between. This CDR3 is 11 amino acids long. Germline CDR1 and CDR2: MNHEY and SMNVEV (reference sequence). The CDR3 spells CASIRGNEQFF. CDR3 DNA: TGTGCCAGCATCCGGGGGAATGAGCAGTTCTTC.

V usage is TRBV6-5 and J usage is TRBJ2-2, with a tentative D call TRBD2 (6 bases). CDR1 is MNHEY and CDR2 is SVGAGI in the germline V gene. The CDR3 contains 15 residues. V gave up 6 bases and J gave up 7 bases, with 18 bases separating them. The CDR3 DNA reads as TGTGCCAGCAGGCAACTAGCCACTAACGGCGGGGAGCTGTTTTTT. Translating gives CASRQLATNGGELFF.

This rearrangement joins TRBV6-6 to TRBJ1-1, with D perhaps matching TRBD1 (5 bases). V lost 6 bases to trimming and J lost 3 bases, with 17 bases between them. The CDR3 covers 15 residues. Germline assignment: CDR1 MNHNY and CDR2 SVGAGI (reference sequence). Here the CDR3 reads CASSPMSLGHTEAFF. The DNA for the CDR3 is TGTGCCAGCAGCCCCATGTCCTTGGGGCACACTGAAGCTTTCTTT.

This sequence joins TRBV7-9 and TRBJ2-5; possibly TRBD1 or TRBD2 for D (5 bases each). Germline values: CDR1 SEHNR, CDR2 FQNEAQ (reference sequence). Trimming left V 1 base short and J 3 bases short, with 12 bases between. The CDR3 contains 15 residues. The CDR3 DNA reads as TGTGCCAGCAGCTTAGTCGGGGCAGCAAAAGAGACCCAGTACTTC. It yields the protein CASSLVGAAKETQYF. Complete variable domain (other parts from reference TRBV7-9 and TRBJ2-5): DTGVSQNPRHKITKRGQNVTFRCDPISEHNRLYWYRQTLGQGPEFLTYFQNEAQLEKSRLLSDRFSAERPKGSFSTLEIQRTEQGDSAMYLCASSLVGAAKETQYFGPGTRLLVL.

This clone has just one count. The chain is built from TRBV30 and TRBJ2-1, with D perhaps matching TRBD2 (6 bases). The CDR3 runs 14 residues. The germline CDR1 and CDR2 sequences are GTSNPN and SVGIG (reference sequence). Trimming cost V 3 bases and J 3 bases, with 12 bases left between them. The CDR3 here is CAWSPTSIYNEQFF. In DNA, the CDR3 is TGTGCCTGGAGCCCGACTAGTATCTACAATGAGCAGTTCTTC.